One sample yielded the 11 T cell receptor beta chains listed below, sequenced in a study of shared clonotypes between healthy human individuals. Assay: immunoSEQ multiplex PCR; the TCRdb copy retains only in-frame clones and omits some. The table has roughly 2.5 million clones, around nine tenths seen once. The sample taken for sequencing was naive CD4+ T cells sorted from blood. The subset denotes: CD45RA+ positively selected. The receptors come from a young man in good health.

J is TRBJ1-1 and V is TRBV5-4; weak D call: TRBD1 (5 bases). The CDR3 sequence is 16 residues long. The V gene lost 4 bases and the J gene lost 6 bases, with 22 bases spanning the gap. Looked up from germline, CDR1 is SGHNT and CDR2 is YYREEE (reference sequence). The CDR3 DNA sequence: TGTGCCAGCAGCCCGGACGCGAGGGGTTTGTATTCTGAAGCTTTCTTT. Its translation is CASSPDARGLYSEAFF.

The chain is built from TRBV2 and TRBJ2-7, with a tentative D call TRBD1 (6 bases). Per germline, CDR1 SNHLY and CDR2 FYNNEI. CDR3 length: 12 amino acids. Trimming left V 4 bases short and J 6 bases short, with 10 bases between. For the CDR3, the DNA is TGTGCCAGCAGTGCAGGGGTCGGCGAGCAGTACTTC. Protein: CASSAGVGEQYF. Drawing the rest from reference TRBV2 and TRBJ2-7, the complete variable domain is EPEVTQTPSHQVTQMGQEVILRCVPISNHLYFYWYRQILGQKVEFLVSFYNNEISEKSEIFDDQFSVERPDGSNFTLKIRSTKLEDSAMYFCASSAGVGEQYFGPGTRLTVT.

The CDR3 loop reads CASSTDRDTEAFF. CDR3 bases: TGTGCCAGCAGCACGGACAGGGACACTGAAGCTTTCTTT. The V call is TRBV11-3, the J call TRBJ1-1; 8 bases fit TRBD1. Per germline, CDR1 SGHNT and CDR2 YENEEA. J lost 3 bases, V lost 5 bases, and 2 bases had no gene match. The CDR3 has 13 amino acids.

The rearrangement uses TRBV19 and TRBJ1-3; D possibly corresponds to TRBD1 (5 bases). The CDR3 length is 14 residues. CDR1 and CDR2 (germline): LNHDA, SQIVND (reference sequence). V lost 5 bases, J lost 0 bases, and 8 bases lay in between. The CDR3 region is CASSLQASGNTIYF. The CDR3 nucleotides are TGTGCCAGTAGTTTACAGGCCTCTGGAAACACCATATATTTT.

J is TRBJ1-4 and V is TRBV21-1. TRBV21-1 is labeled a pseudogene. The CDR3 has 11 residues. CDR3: CASSKWEKLFF. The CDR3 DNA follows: TGTGCCAGCAGCAAGTGGGAAAAACTGTTTTTT.

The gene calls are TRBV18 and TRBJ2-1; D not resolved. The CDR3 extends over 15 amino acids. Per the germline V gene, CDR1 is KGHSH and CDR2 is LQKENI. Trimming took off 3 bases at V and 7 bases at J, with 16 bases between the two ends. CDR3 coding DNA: TGTGCCAGCTCACCGGCAGTAATATCTGCGAATGAGCAGTTCTTC. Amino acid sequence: CASSPAVISANEQFF.

The CDR3, as DNA: TGTGCCAGTAGTACGACTAGCAAATGGATTGAGACCCAGTACTTC. This sequence encodes CASSTTSKWIETQYF. The chain joins TRBV19 to TRBJ2-5, with TRBD2 identical over 7 bases. In germline, CDR1 is LNHDA, CDR2 SQIVND (reference sequence). The CDR3 loop spans 15 amino acids. The ends lost 4 bases at V and 5 bases at J; junction bases unmatched: 10.

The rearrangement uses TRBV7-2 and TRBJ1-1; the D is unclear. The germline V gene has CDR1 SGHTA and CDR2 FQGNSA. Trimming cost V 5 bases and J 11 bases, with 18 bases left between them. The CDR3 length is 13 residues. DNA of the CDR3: TGTGCCAGCAGCGCGGAGACTTGGCGGCTGGCTTTCTTT. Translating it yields CASSAETWRLAFF.

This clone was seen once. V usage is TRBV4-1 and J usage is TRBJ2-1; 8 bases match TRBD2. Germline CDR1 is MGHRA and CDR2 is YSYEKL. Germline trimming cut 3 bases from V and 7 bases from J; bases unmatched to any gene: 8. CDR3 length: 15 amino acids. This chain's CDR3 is CASSQGLDRRNEQFF. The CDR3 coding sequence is TGCGCCAGCAGCCAGGGACTAGATCGGAGAAATGAGCAGTTCTTC.

The CDR3 sequence is CASSPRTGKDSTEAFF. The CDR3, as DNA: TGTGCCAGCAGCCCCCGGACAGGGAAGGATTCCACTGAAGCTTTCTTT. This sequence joins TRBV5-4 and TRBJ1-1; 8 bases line up with TRBD1. CDR3 size: 16 residues. From germline, CDR1 is SGHNT and CDR2 YYREEE (reference sequence). V lost 4 bases to trimming and J lost 4 bases; unmatched junction nucleotides: 12. The full variable domain, in which reference TRBV5-4 and TRBJ1-1 provide the parts outside the CDR3, is ETGVTQSPTHLIKTRGQQVTLRCSSQSGHNTVSWYQQALGQGPQFIFQYYREEENGRGNFPPRFSGLQFPNYSSELNVNALELDDSALYLCASSPRTGKDSTEAFFGQGTRLTVV.

Here the CDR3 DNA reads TGTGCCAGCACCTCAACAACAGGGTCCCTTAGGGGGAGAGAGCAGTTCTTC. It encodes CASTSTTGSLRGREQFF. This chain connects TRBV5-4 to TRBJ2-1; D is perhaps TRBD1 (6 bases). Germline-derived CDR1 and CDR2 are SGHNT and YYREEE (reference sequence). V shed 6 bases and J shed 10 bases, with 29 bases lying between them. The CDR3 consists of 17 residues.